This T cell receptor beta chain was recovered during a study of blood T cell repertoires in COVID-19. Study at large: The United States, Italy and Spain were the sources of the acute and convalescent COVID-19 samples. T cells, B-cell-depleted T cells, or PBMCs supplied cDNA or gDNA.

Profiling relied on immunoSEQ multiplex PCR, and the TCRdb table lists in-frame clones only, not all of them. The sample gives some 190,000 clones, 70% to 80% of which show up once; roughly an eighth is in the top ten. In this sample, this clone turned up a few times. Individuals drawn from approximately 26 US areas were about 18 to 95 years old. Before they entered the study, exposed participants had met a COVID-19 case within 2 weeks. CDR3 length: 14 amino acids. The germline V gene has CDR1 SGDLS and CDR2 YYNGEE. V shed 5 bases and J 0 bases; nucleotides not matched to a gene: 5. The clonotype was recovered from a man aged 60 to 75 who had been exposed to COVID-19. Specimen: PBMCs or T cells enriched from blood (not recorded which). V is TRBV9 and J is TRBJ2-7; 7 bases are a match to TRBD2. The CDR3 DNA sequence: TGTGCCAGCAGTTCTAGCGGAGACTCCTACGAGCAGTACTTC. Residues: CASSSSGDSYEQYF.